This entry describes one TCR beta chain. Antigen: not known. CDR3 length equals 14 residues. Germline lookup yields CDR1 MNHNS and CDR2 SASEGT. J lost 8 bases, V lost 7 bases, and 13 bases had no gene match. This sample was included in a study of cytomegalovirus exposure and HLA in healthy donors. In the study overall: Previous work identified roughly 120 million unique TCR beta sequences from around 180 million T cells.

The study's findings and limits: A missense DCLRE1C variant was associated with V- and J-gene trimming of TCR beta chains in a later analysis, and an independent cohort replicated the association. As a later analysis showed, several of the most significant clusters appeared to be linked to common viral pathogens.

Donors likely had unrecorded immune exposures despite being nominally healthy when sampled. The study ran its PCR with 60 Vbeta and 13 Jbeta primers. The repertoire was sequenced with immunoSEQ multiplex PCR; TCRdb's copy has only in-frame clones and lacks some. The data hold roughly 140,000 clones, with around 79% observed a single time. Sequencing was performed on PBMCs. The V gene is TRBV6-1, the J gene TRBJ2-7; 8 bases are a match to TRBD1. This TCR was recovered from a man in his fifties in good health and CMV-seropositive. CDR3 sequence (DNA): TGTGCCAGCACCCCCAGAGACAGGGGAGGCAAGCAGTACTTC. Translated: CASTPRDRGGKQYF.